Listed here is a single TCR beta chain. Its antigen remains unidentified. V was cut by 4 bases and J by 7 bases, with 13 bases left in between. This CDR3 has 14 amino acids. Germline CDR1 and CDR2: MGHDK and SYGVNS. The sample belongs to a study of cytomegalovirus exposure and HLA in healthy donors. Use of 60 Vbeta and 13 Jbeta primers characterized the PCR. TCRdb's table, derived via immunoSEQ multiplex PCR, lists solely in-frame clones and lacks some. The sample carries around 25,000 clones, 79% recorded once. General study results and limits: Sequencing had likely introduced a cluster of highly shared sequence variants as an artifact. The availability of immune exposure information extended only to CMV serostatus. Analyses of presence and absence presupposed an approximately uniform sequencing depth across donors.

The specimen was PBMCs. V gene TRBV25-1 combines with J gene TRBJ2-2; D remains unclear. This clonotype originated in a male donor in good health and CMV-seronegative. CDR3 sequence reads: CASSVISAGGELFF. In DNA, the CDR3 is TGTGCCAGCAGTGTTATCTCCGCCGGCGGGGAGCTGTTTTTT.